Listed below are T cell receptor beta chains from one sample, sequenced in a study of control samples from healthy donors and cancer patients. Assay used: immunoSEQ multiplex PCR; TCRdb lists only in-frame clones, some missing. The data hold some 25,000 clones, with approximately 85% observed a single time. Input material: PBMCs. All receptors derive from a man aged 60-69 years with colorectal cancer. The CDR3 runs from the conserved cysteine through the conserved F or W. The D gene is left open where the match is weak. Expanded clones are given a class, and other clones once, few, many or no size at all.

CDR3 protein,CDR3 DNA,J gene,clone size,D gene,CDR3 length,V gene
CASSQDQGVTYEQYF,TGCGCCAGCAGCCAAGACCAGGGGGTGACCTACGAGCAGTACTTC,TRBJ2-7,.,TRBD1,15,TRBV4-1
CASSIGVSGNTIYF,TGTGCCAGTAGTATAGGAGTCTCTGGAAACACCATATATTTT,TRBJ1-3,.,.,14,TRBV19
CASSLEGGPDTQYF,TGTGCCAGCAGCTTGGAAGGGGGTCCGGATACGCAGTATTTT,TRBJ2-3,.,.,14,TRBV5-4
CASSDREHYGYTF,TGTGCCAGCAGTGACAGGGAACACTATGGCTACACCTTC,TRBJ1-2,.,.,13,TRBV2
CASSQDRGGQTQYF,TGCGCCAGCAGCCAAGATCGGGGGGGACAGACCCAGTACTTC,TRBJ2-5,.,TRBD2,14,TRBV4-3
CASSSQGDQPQHF,TGCGCCAGCAGCTCCCAGGGGGATCAGCCCCAGCATTTT,TRBJ1-5,.,TRBD1,13,TRBV5-1
CASIPGHPNTGELFF,TGTGCCAGCATTCCCGGACACCCGAACACCGGGGAGCTGTTTTTT,TRBJ2-2,.,.,15,TRBV2
CASSLGQRAFF,TGTGCCAGCAGCTTGGGGCAGAGAGCTTTCTTT,TRBJ1-1,few,.,11,TRBV5-4
CATSVKGTGELFF,TGTGCCACCAGTGTTAAGGGAACCGGGGAGCTGTTTTTT,TRBJ2-2,.,.,13,TRBV24-1
CASSQDWAAGANVLTF,TGCGCCAGCAGCCAAGATTGGGCGGCTGGGGCCAACGTCCTGACTTTC,TRBJ2-6,.,.,16,TRBV4-3
CAISGVAGGSNQPQHF,TGTGCCATCAGTGGAGTAGCGGGAGGTAGCAATCAGCCCCAGCATTTT,TRBJ1-5,.,.,16,TRBV10-3
CSARGETQYF,TGCAGTGCTAGGGGGGAGACCCAGTACTTC,TRBJ2-5,.,.,10,TRBV20-1
CASSLRGVGEAFF,TGTGCCAGCAGTTTAAGAGGGGTGGGAGAAGCTTTCTTT,TRBJ1-1,.,.,13,TRBV12-3/TRBV12-4
CSVEGGMNTEAFF,TGCAGCGTCGAAGGGGGGATGAACACTGAAGCTTTCTTT,TRBJ1-1,.,.,13,TRBV29-1
CASSPGTSTDTQYF,TGCGCCAGCAGCCCCGGGACTAGCACAGATACGCAGTATTTT,TRBJ2-3,.,.,14,TRBV4-3
CAWAIVPLSSGTNEKLFF,TGTGCCTGGGCTATTGTCCCCCTTTCTTCGGGTACTAATGAAAAACTGTTTTTT,TRBJ1-4,.,.,18,TRBV30
CASSLSYPQYF,TGTGCCAGCAGCTTATCATATCCGCAGTATTTT,TRBJ2-3,.,.,11,TRBV5-8
CASSRFSGANTGELFF,TGTGCCAGCAGCCGTTTTTCCGGAGCGAACACCGGGGAGCTGTTTTTT,TRBJ2-2,few,.,16,TRBV5-8
CASSLVGTDSGANVLTF,TGCGCCAGCAGCTTGGTGGGGACGGACTCTGGGGCCAACGTCCTGACTTTC,TRBJ2-6,.,.,17,TRBV5-1
CASSISAASVTYEQYF,TGTGCCAGTAGTATTTCTGCTGCAAGCGTAACCTACGAGCAGTACTTC,TRBJ2-7,.,.,16,TRBV19
CASSDATGWDNEQFF,TGTGCCAGCAGTGACGCGACAGGCTGGGACAATGAGCAGTTCTTC,TRBJ2-1,.,.,15,TRBV2
CATSRDLGAAKNIQYF,TGTGCCACCAGCAGAGACCTGGGAGCGGCCAAAAACATTCAGTACTTC,TRBJ2-4,.,.,16,TRBV15
CASSHGEGARTDTQYF,TGTGCCAGCAGCCATGGGGAGGGGGCTCGCACAGATACGCAGTATTTT,TRBJ2-3,.,.,16,TRBV4-2
CATSSGTGRLRNTIYF,TGTGCCACCAGTTCCGGGACAGGTCGTTTAAGAAACACCATATATTTT,TRBJ1-3,.,TRBD1,16,TRBV24-1
CASKEGMNTEAFF,TGTGCCAGCAAAGAGGGTATGAACACTGAAGCTTTCTTT,TRBJ1-1,.,.,13,TRBV2
CAGDVSGQGSWSGANVLTF,TGTGCCGGCGATGTGTCGGGACAGGGATCTTGGTCTGGGGCCAACGTCCTGACTTTC,TRBJ2-6,few,TRBD1,19,TRBV2
CASSTGDGRTRTDTQYF,TGTGCCAGCAGCACCGGGGACGGAAGGACTCGGACAGATACGCAGTATTTT,TRBJ2-3,few,.,17,TRBV7-9
CASSRHQETQYF,TGTGCCAGCAGCCGTCACCAAGAGACCCAGTACTTC,TRBJ2-5,.,.,12,TRBV14
CASSLGTASTYEQYF,TGTGCCAGCTCACTGGGGACAGCTAGCACCTACGAGCAGTACTTC,TRBJ2-7,.,TRBD1,15,TRBV18
CASSRTGSAKNIQYF,TGTGCCAGCTCACGGACAGGGTCCGCCAAAAACATTCAGTACTTC,TRBJ2-4,.,TRBD1,15,TRBV18
CASSQGGGTGGYGYTF,TGTGCCAGCAGCCAAGGTGGAGGGACAGGGGGCTATGGCTACACCTTC,TRBJ1-2,once,TRBD1,16,TRBV3-1/TRBV3-2
CASSPRDRGPEQYF,TGTGCCAGCTCACCACGAGACCGGGGACCCGAGCAGTACTTC,TRBJ2-7,.,.,14,TRBV18
CAWGSYNEQFF,TGTGCTTGGGGGTCCTACAATGAGCAGTTCTTC,TRBJ2-1,.,.,11,TRBV7-2
CASSPDRANYGYTF,TGTGCCAGCAGTCCGGACAGGGCAAACTATGGCTACACCTTC,TRBJ1-2,.,TRBD1,14,TRBV5-4
CASGIYRGANRGNTIYF,TGTGCTAGTGGCATCTACAGGGGGGCGAATAGAGGAAACACCATATATTTT,TRBJ1-3,.,TRBD1,17,TRBV12-5
CASTRSGGNDFNEQFF,TGTGCCAGTACCAGAAGCGGGGGGAATGATTTTAATGAGCAGTTCTTC,TRBJ2-1,.,TRBD2,16,TRBV19
CASSFRPEDQETQYF,TGTGCCAGCAGCTTCCGCCCGGAGGACCAAGAGACCCAGTACTTC,TRBJ2-5,.,.,15,TRBV7-2
CASERVGDETQYF,TGTGCCAGCGAGAGGGTCGGGGACGAGACCCAGTACTTC,TRBJ2-5,.,.,13,TRBV6-5
CASSFLDGEQYF,TGTGCCAGCAGCTTTCTAGATGGCGAGCAGTACTTC,TRBJ2-7,.,.,12,TRBV7-8
CASSSHRGNQPQHF,TGTGCCAGCAGTTCGCACAGGGGGAATCAGCCCCAGCATTTT,TRBJ1-5,.,TRBD1,14,TRBV27
CASSEENDPLGREQFF,TGCGCCAGCAGTGAAGAGAATGACCCTTTAGGAAGAGAGCAGTTCTTC,TRBJ2-1,medium-sized,.,16,TRBV10-1
CASSPASGGAYEQYF,TGTGCCAGCTCACCCGCTAGCGGGGGGGCCTACGAGCAGTACTTC,TRBJ2-7,.,TRBD2,15,TRBV18
CATGRDTTRGTEAFF,TGTGCCACCGGAAGGGACACTACCCGGGGGACTGAAGCTTTCTTT,TRBJ1-1,.,.,15,TRBV15
CASSYSSGTFGHEQFF,TGTGCCAGCAGTTACTCGAGCGGGACCTTCGGGCATGAGCAGTTCTTC,TRBJ2-1,.,TRBD2,16,TRBV6-5
CASSQEKQGARTEAFF,TGTGCCAGCAGCCAAGAGAAACAGGGGGCAAGGACTGAAGCTTTCTTT,TRBJ1-1,.,TRBD1,16,TRBV4-2
CASSYISGGKQETQYF,TGCGCCAGCAGCTATATCTCAGGGGGGAAACAAGAGACCCAGTACTTC,TRBJ2-5,.,.,16,TRBV5-1
CASSPGGRTGELFF,TGCGCCAGCAGCCCGGGGGGGCGCACCGGGGAGCTGTTTTTT,TRBJ2-2,.,TRBD2,14,TRBV5-1
CASSFRLGLRTEAFF,TGTGCCAGCAGCTTCCGGTTGGGACTACGCACTGAAGCTTTCTTT,TRBJ1-1,once,.,15,TRBV5-6
CASTLYRSGGRAPLHF,TGTGCCAGTACCCTTTACCGGTCAGGGGGCCGGGCACCCCTCCACTTT,TRBJ1-6,.,TRBD1,16,TRBV25-1
CASSRTTSSGGSKNIQYF,TGTGCCAGCAGTCGGACTACCTCTAGCGGGGGTTCCAAAAACATTCAGTACTTC,TRBJ2-4,.,TRBD2,18,TRBV6-6
CASSPRDRSPLHF,TGTGCCAGCAGTCCGCGGGATCGTTCACCCCTCCACTTT,TRBJ1-6,.,.,13,TRBV27
CASSTGTAQLSNYGYTF,TGTGCCAGCAGCACGGGGACAGCCCAGCTTTCTAACTATGGCTACACCTTC,TRBJ1-2,.,TRBD1,17,TRBV5-4
CAWSAPNTEAFF,TGTGCCTGGAGTGCCCCGAACACTGAAGCTTTCTTT,TRBJ1-1,few,.,12,TRBV30
CASSGRDRVSYGYTF,TGTGCCAGCAGCGGCCGGGACAGGGTTAGCTATGGCTACACCTTC,TRBJ1-2,.,TRBD1,15,TRBV5-4
CASSVLTGTLGGYTF,TGTGCCAGCAGCGTCCTGACAGGAACCCTGGGGGGCTACACCTTC,TRBJ1-2,.,.,15,TRBV6-5
CASSPTGIVTNEQFF,TGTGCCAGCAGCCCGACAGGGATCGTTACAAATGAGCAGTTCTTC,TRBJ2-1,.,TRBD1,15,TRBV7-9
CASSLGTGPSTGELFF,TGTGCCAGCAGTCTCGGGACAGGGCCGAGCACCGGGGAGCTGTTTTTT,TRBJ2-2,.,TRBD1,16,TRBV11-1
CASSRNSGQPQHF,TGTGCCAGCAGTCGTAACTCAGGTCAGCCCCAGCATTTT,TRBJ1-5,.,.,13,TRBV7-2
CASSVGVAGSQETQYF,TGTGCCAGCAGCGTAGGGGTAGCGGGGAGCCAAGAGACCCAGTACTTC,TRBJ2-5,.,TRBD2,16,TRBV9